What follows is one TCR beta chain and its context. Its antigen remains undetermined. Base qualities were left out, and no much larger clone turns up one base away. These data originate in a study of cytomegalovirus exposure and HLA in healthy donors (dated by TCRdb to about 2017). Regarding the study in general: In an earlier analysis of 450 to 750 of the donors, roughly 300 Gb of sequence data and approximately 100 million unique TCR beta sequences from about 179 million T cells were reported. An early release covering around 630 HLA-typed donors comprised roughly 300 gigabases of sequencing data and around 80 million unique TCR sequences. Of the roughly 390 genotyped donors, over 80% were placed in the genetic ancestry cluster associated with self-reported Caucasian donors. The aim of the study was to test whether cataloging public T cell receptors could identify signatures of past pathogen exposure. The study used immunosequencing to profile the T cell repertoires of under 700 subjects and linked those repertoires to cytomegalovirus serostatus. In addition to the first cohort of roughly 670 subjects, a separate validation cohort of 120 different subjects was used. To predict cytomegalovirus infection status, the study combined high-throughput TCR immunosequencing, statistical association of individual TCRs with disease status, and machine learning. To study patterns of TCR occurrence, a later analysis re-analyzed previously published TCR beta repertoires from around 660 donors and added high-resolution HLA genotyping. In the later analysis, no new phenotypic data were used to find candidate immune exposures; instead, reliance was placed on TCR beta sequences and their occurrence across donors. An earlier analysis of nearly 600 of the donors applied high-throughput TCR beta sequencing to assess whether each TCR beta V gene segment acted as functional or pseudogenic. Donor age, sex, ethnicity and CMV serostatus were compiled together with the repertoire data. Genome-wide SNP genotypes for about three fifths of the roughly 670 donors were used in a later genetic analysis, which treated that subset as a discovery cohort. Every repertoire in the discovery cohort had been generated on one and the same sequencing platform. Both class I and class II loci were covered by HLA typing, at four-digit resolution. Typing coverage varied by locus: roughly 629-630 donors for A, B, C, DRB1 and DQB1; roughly 520 for DQA1; about 570 for DPA1; around 450 for DPB1. Because of strong linkage in the cohort, roughly five DR-DQ haplotypes were treated as single units for association and clustering. On average, 235,054 unique TCR beta nucleotide sequences were sequenced per donor among more than 350 genotyped donors of the cohort, with roughly 18% of those sequences being non-productive.

General findings and caveats noted by the study authors: An earlier analysis of 450 to 750 of the donors showed that most TCR beta V segments appeared in productive rearrangements either about 90% or about 30% of the time, which broadly matched IMGT annotations. In a later analysis, 16,951 TCR beta sequences were associated with specific HLA alleles at a false discovery rate of 0.05. A cluster of highly shared sequence variants was judged likely to represent a technical artifact of the sequencing pipeline. A later genetic analysis associated a missense DCLRE1C variant with V-gene and J-gene trimming of TCR beta chains, and an independent cohort replicated the association. According to a later analysis, TCR association rates differed among HLA loci, with DRB1 alleles showing the most associated TCRs and HLA-C alleles showing the fewest. Because the 87-base-pair reads could not distinguish some IMGT-functional V segments, including TRBV6-2 and TRBV6-3, those segments were excluded. Cytomegalovirus status was reported to be diagnosed by the classifier with high specificity and sensitivity in both the original and validation cohorts. Sequencing depth was assumed to be roughly uniform across donors in the presence/absence analyses, though that assumption may not hold. Most CMV-associated TCR beta chains appeared to be HLA-restricted in a later analysis, and the HLA associations seemed to be driven largely by CMV exposure. The earlier analysis of some 540 of the donors excluded roughly 16 rarely observed V segments, including chromosome 9 orphons, because counts were too low. In a later analysis, several top co-occurrence clusters were reported to appear linked to parvovirus B19, influenza, CMV and Epstein-Barr virus. A later genetic analysis reported fewer N-insertions in productive TCRs among donors in an Asian-associated ancestry cluster than the roughly 700-donor mean. Most TCR sequences were observed very rarely across donors, whereas some public TCRs were present in many individuals. In a later analysis, HLA-associated TCR beta chains showed more clonal expansion and lower generation probabilities than non-associated chains that were equally common. The study gave a list of some 150 TCR beta chains associated with cytomegalovirus. In this cohort, only TCR beta chains were sequenced, and detectable features were limited by the absence of alpha or paired-chain data. Linkage disequilibrium might explain the correlated functional status among segregating V segments, but an unknown experimental factor could not be ruled out. Assigning TCR associations to individual alleles was difficult when HLA alleles, especially DR and DQ, strongly co-occurred. The only immune exposure information available for the cohort was CMV serostatus. According to the authors, the approach could potentially be generalized to other disease states and immunological phenotypes. In vitro tests confirmed that a few of the cytomegalovirus-associated TCR beta chains recognize cytomegalovirus antigens. Because some donors lacked HLA typing at each locus, the association tests relied only on the typed subset. A further reported finding was that TCR beta sequences accurately predicted the HLA-A and HLA-B alleles for most subjects in the first cohort.

In total, approximately 610 healthy bone marrow donors made up the cohort. All cohort members were sampled while nominally healthy, although unrecorded immune exposures were likely present. The donor tested CMV seronegative, placing the donor among the 350 or so seronegative members of the cohort. Each donor provided a peripheral blood sample, and peripheral blood mononuclear cells were used for TCR beta sequencing. The Qiagen DNeasy Blood Extraction Kit was used to extract genomic DNA from the blood cell samples. Library method: the immunoSEQ multiplex PCR assay. The multiplex PCR relied on a mix of 60 forward primers for TCR Vbeta segments and 13 reverse primers for TCR Jbeta segments. Amplification of the CDR3 region of rearranged TCR beta genes was performed with a multiplex PCR assay on genomic DNA. Amplified TCR beta libraries were sequenced as 87-base-pair reads on the Illumina HiSeq System. The paper's processing steps were these. Across the roughly 700 repertoires, a later analysis counted 60 million to 90 million unique TCR beta chains, roughly 11 million of which were shared by at least two donors. To remove PCR and sequencing errors, raw reads were error-corrected and collapsed into unique sequences using a nearest-neighbor algorithm that merged closely related sequences. CDR3 sequences were aligned to IMGT reference sequences to assign V, D and J gene segments. Each retained sequence needed at least a six-nucleotide match to both a V gene segment and a J gene segment. A rearrangement counted as productive if the CDR3 had no stop codons and remained in frame with V and J, and every other rearrangement counted as non-productive. Following IMGT convention, CDR3 was defined as the stretch from the second conserved V-encoded cysteine up to the conserved J-encoded phenylalanine. In an earlier analysis of around 570 of the donors, sequences lacking an unambiguous match to a single V gene segment were excluded. An earlier analysis of 587 of the donors classified V segments as functional when productive rearrangements were above 56.7% and as segregating when the standard deviation between donors was above 5%. A statistical classification framework was built to diagnose cytomegalovirus status from the catalog of TCR beta chain sequences. A later analysis assigned V and J genes by comparing TCR nucleotide sequences with IMGT/GENE-DB human TR gene sequences. In a later analysis, CDR3 sequences and most-parsimonious VDJ recombination scenarios were assigned using the TCRdist pipeline. In a later analysis, each TCR beta chain was defined by its CDR3 amino acid sequence together with its V-gene family, and reads lacking a unique V-gene family were excluded. In a later analysis, fewer than 650 highly shared, low-generation-probability nucleotide sequences were removed to address suspected cross-contamination and a sequencing artifact. A later analysis calculated a clonal expansion index for each public chain from normalized within-repertoire ranks of inferred template counts. In a later analysis, generation probabilities were computed with a VDJ recombination model fitted to out-of-frame rearrangements, and the resulting probabilities were checked against IGoR. A later analysis scored TCR-TCR, TCR-HLA and TCR-CMV co-occurrence with hypergeometric tests, applying a repertoire-size bias correction to TCR pairs. A later analysis estimated false discovery rates by permuting HLA or CMV assignments 20 times. A later analysis grouped co-occurring TCRs with DBSCAN, adding TCRdist sequence similarity when clustering within HLA-allele-positive subsets. Repertoires with fewer than 30,000 or more than 120,000 public chains were left out of co-occurrence clustering, as were about five repertoires with anomalous nucleotide sharing. As stored in TCRdb, this immuneACCESS dataset retains in-frame rearrangements with V and J assigned. A fraction of the clones does not appear; measured against another copy, unresolved V genes explain less than half of the discrepancy, and the remainder lacks a known reason. The V and J calls and clone size are taken from that table; D and trimming were inferred from the DNA. The sample table shows about 140,000 clones, and just over 70% are seen once. The ten largest account for 1.5% to 2% of the sample.

CDR3 length: 17 amino acids, cysteine to phenylalanine. Only the CDR3 DNA stays, 51 bases, in frame from base 1. Material for sequencing was PBMCs. The source of this sequence is a woman aged 30 to 39 in good health and CMV-seronegative. Here the chain combines TRBV12-2 and TRBJ2-3; the D call of TRBD1 is as the table states it, not checked on the DNA. TRBV12-2 is a recognized pseudogene. The CDR3 reads as follows: CASRLGLSRVGTDTQYF. The DNA sequence is TGTGCAAGTCGCTTAGGTCTGTCCAGGGTTGGCACAGATACGCAGTATTTT.